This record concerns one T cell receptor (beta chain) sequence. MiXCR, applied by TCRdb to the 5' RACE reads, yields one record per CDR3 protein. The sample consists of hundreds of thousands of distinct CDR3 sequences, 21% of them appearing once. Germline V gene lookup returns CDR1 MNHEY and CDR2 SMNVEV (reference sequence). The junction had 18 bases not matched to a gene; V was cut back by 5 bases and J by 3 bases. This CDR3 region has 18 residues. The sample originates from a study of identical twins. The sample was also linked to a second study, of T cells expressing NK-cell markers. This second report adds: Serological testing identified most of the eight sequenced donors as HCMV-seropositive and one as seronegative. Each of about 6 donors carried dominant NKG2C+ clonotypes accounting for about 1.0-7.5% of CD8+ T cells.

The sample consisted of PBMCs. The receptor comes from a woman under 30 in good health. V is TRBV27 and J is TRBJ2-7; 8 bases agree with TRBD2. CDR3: CASSPRVSGTRNYYEQYF. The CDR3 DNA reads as TGTGCCAGCAGTCCCCGGGTTAGCGGGACCAGAAACTACTACGAGCAGTACTTC.